This is a list of T cell receptor beta chains from one sample in a study of T cells in Graves' hyperthyroidism and ophthalmopathy. TCRdb reanalysed the multiplex PCR reads using MiXCR and keeps one entry per CDR3 protein. The repertoire consists of 300,000 to 450,000 distinct CDR3 sequences, with about 18% occurring once and the leading ten covering roughly two fifths. Material: blood. The receptors were sampled from a young man with Graves' ophthalmopathy. Both conserved end residues are part of each CDR3.

j_gene,v_gene,CDR3aa
TRBJ1-1,TRBV5-6,CASSPRQRMNTEAFF
TRBJ1-3,TRBV5-1,CASSLGQGYWSSGNTIYF
TRBJ2-5,TRBV27,CASSLSSYAAGDQETQYF
TRBJ1-4,TRBV6-1,CASSDRDTVEKLFF
TRBJ2-7,TRBV4-2,CASSQVRQGGPYEQYF
TRBJ2-1,TRBV7-8,CASSFISYNEQFF
TRBJ2-3,TRBV7-8,CASSIPGQGALVPDTQYF
TRBJ1-3,TRBV12-3/TRBV12-4,CASSLKGNTIYF
TRBJ2-1,TRBV3-1,CASSQILRGPKGNEQFF
TRBJ1-1,TRBV11-2,CASSLAGMNTEAFF
TRBJ2-7,TRBV6-5,CASSYLPGQPSYEQYF
TRBJ1-1,TRBV25-1,CASSEVSGDTEAFF
TRBJ2-5,TRBV4-1,CASSQYRVGETQYF
TRBJ1-1,TRBV7-3,CASSRDINTEAFF
TRBJ2-4,TRBV18,CASSSTTGIQYF
TRBJ2-2,TRBV2,CAILPRDRVTGELFF
TRBJ2-5,TRBV19,CASSSGSQETQYF
TRBJ1-2,TRBV6-1,CASGYEGYTF
TRBJ1-2,TRBV12-3/TRBV12-4,CASSFGLLDYGYTF
TRBJ1-6,TRBV12-3/TRBV12-4,CASSSRTGGTGSPLHF
TRBJ2-1,TRBV4-2,CASSQGISSYNEQFF
TRBJ2-7,TRBV5-1,CASSLGGTGPYEQYF
TRBJ2-7,TRBV4-1,CASSLGLASEQYF
TRBJ2-5,TRBV2,CASSSELAGGFETQYF
TRBJ2-1,TRBV15,CATSRGLGTYNEQFF
TRBJ2-4,TRBV6-1,CASSMRGPGGDIQYF
TRBJ1-1,TRBV27,CASSLAPKGVETEAFF
TRBJ2-5,TRBV3-1,CASSQAGLAQETQYF
TRBJ2-4,TRBV27,CASSPNGQFGSLAKNIQYF
TRBJ1-2,TRBV12-3/TRBV12-4,CASSPNRVGYGYTF
TRBJ1-1,TRBV7-9,CASSLGPGQGWNTEAFF
TRBJ2-3,TRBV5-1,CASSLTAGGSDTQYF
TRBJ2-1,TRBV6-1,CASRADGWGRNEQFF
TRBJ2-3,TRBV4-1,CASSQDHGGGIADTQYF
TRBJ2-7,TRBV5-1,CASSYLQGGVNEQYF
TRBJ2-2,TRBV2,CASSYARGGMKNTGELFF
TRBJ2-5,TRBV12-3/TRBV12-4,CASTSWGDHRGLLNGGFETQYF
TRBJ2-7,TRBV5-1,CASSIGGASNEQYF
TRBJ2-5,TRBV12-3/TRBV12-4,CASSWDIPETQYF
TRBJ1-1,TRBV24-1,CATSDDSGTEAFF
TRBJ1-5,TRBV5-5,CASSLAVAGYSNQPQHF
TRBJ1-3,TRBV15,CATHSTGSSGNTIYF